The next 26 T cell receptor beta chains were all read from a single sample in a study of cytomegalovirus exposure and HLA in healthy donors. The PCR employed 60 Vbeta primers together with 13 Jbeta primers. TCRdb's table, derived via immunoSEQ multiplex PCR, lists solely in-frame clones and lacks some. Of 130,000 to 150,000 clones in the sample, around 77% were seen once. The sequencing sample was made of PBMCs. Receptors originate from a woman aged 45-65 years in good health and CMV-seronegative.

The V and J genes are TRBV29-1 and TRBJ1-6; 8 bases are a match to TRBD1. V dropped 7 bases and J dropped 7; count of bases not matched to a gene: 9. This CDR3 has 14 residues. The V gene's germline CDR1 is SQVTM and CDR2 ANQGSEA. The CDR3 sequence: CSARQGMGNSPLHF. DNA of the CDR3: TGCAGCGCTCGACAGGGGATGGGCAATTCACCCCTCCACTTT.

The V call is TRBV5-1, the J call TRBJ1-2; no definite D call. Germline V gene sequence: CDR1 SGHRS, CDR2 YFSETQ. This CDR3 has 15 amino acids. V lost 4 bases, J lost 4 bases, and 17 bases lay in between. For the CDR3, the DNA is TGCGCCAGCAGCCTGGACGGACTTCTCGGCTATGGCTACACCTTC. This encodes CASSLDGLLGYGYTF. The full variable domain, its missing parts supplied by reference TRBV5-1 and TRBJ1-2, is KAGVTQTPRYLIKTRGQQVTLSCSPISGHRSVSWYQQTPGQGLQFLFEYFSETQRNKGNFPGRFSGRQFSNSRSEMNVSTLELGDSALYLCASSLDGLLGYGYTFGSGTRLTVV.

The chain combines TRBV14 with TRBJ2-7; D call uncertain. V lost 0 bases to trimming and J lost 3 bases, with 9 bases between them. This CDR3 spans 14 amino acids. Germline values: CDR1 SGHDN, CDR2 FVKESK. The CDR3 nucleotides read TGTGCCAGCAGCCAAGATTGGAGAGACTACGAGCAGTACTTC. This codes for CASSQDWRDYEQYF.

The chain has TRBV5-1 and TRBJ1-6; no reliable D call. V lost 2 bases and J 0 bases, leaving 3 bases between the germline ends. The CDR3 sequence is 14 residues long. Looked up from germline, CDR1 is SGHRS and CDR2 is YFSETQ. The CDR3 DNA is TGCGCCAGCAGCTTTAACTCCTATAATTCACCCCTCCACTTT. This codes for CASSFNSYNSPLHF.

V is TRBV6-5 and J is TRBJ2-5, with D tentatively TRBD2 (6 bases). The CDR3 extends over 13 amino acids. CDR1 MNHEY and CDR2 SVGAGI come from the germline V gene. Trimming left V 2 bases short and J 4 bases short, with 8 bases between. CDR3 residues: CASSYAGPETQYF. The CDR3 DNA reads as TGTGCCAGCAGTTACGCGGGGCCAGAGACCCAGTACTTC.

The table lists this clone with a few counts. This chain joins TRBV28 and TRBJ1-1; no reliable D call. Per the germline V gene, CDR1 is MDHEN and CDR2 is SYDVKM. This CDR3 region has 15 residues. V was shortened by 1 base and J by 4 bases, with 13 bases between the two germline ends. The chain's CDR3 is CASSLSRLRGTEAFF. The CDR3 coding sequence is TGTGCCAGCAGTTTATCACGATTACGGGGCACTGAAGCTTTCTTT.

The V and J genes are TRBV5-1 and TRBJ2-5, with TRBD2 matching over 7 bases. The CDR3 is made up of 14 amino acids. In germline, CDR1 is SGHRS, CDR2 YFSETQ. J lost 5 bases, V lost 4 bases, and 8 bases had no gene match. For the CDR3, the DNA is TGCGCCAGCAGCACTCCTGTTAGCGGGGAGACCCAGTACTTC. Protein product: CASSTPVSGETQYF.

This clone was observed a handful of times. The chain recombines TRBV21-1 with TRBJ2-3; the DNA was not compared with TRBD2, the D call given in the table. TRBV21-1 is described as a pseudogene. The CDR3 sequence is 13 residues long. The CDR3 bases are TGTGCCAGCAGCAGTATTCTGACAGATACGCAGTATTTT. Residues: CASSSILTDTQYF.

This clone was counted only a few times. The CDR3 DNA reads TGCAGCGTTGAAGGGGACTATAGGAATGAGCAGTTCTTC. This gives the protein CSVEGDYRNEQFF. The chain has TRBV29-1 and TRBJ2-1; 7 nucleotides align to TRBD2. The V gene end was trimmed by 1 base and the J gene end by 7 bases; junction bases not matched to a gene: 4. CDR3 length: 13 residues. The germline CDR1 and CDR2 sequences are SQVTM and ANQGSEA.

The chain recombines TRBV28 with TRBJ1-2; 7 bases are shared with TRBD1. The CDR3 is 14 amino acids. J was trimmed by 6 bases and V by 6 bases; bases with no gene match: 10. Per the germline V gene, CDR1 is MDHEN and CDR2 is SYDVKM. In nucleotides, the CDR3 is TGTGCCAGCAGCCAGGGGGTTTTGAGGCATGGCTACACCTTC. Protein: CASSQGVLRHGYTF.

This rearrangement joins TRBV10-3 to TRBJ1-1, with 9 bases fitting TRBD1. Germline V gene data show CDR1 as ENHRY and CDR2 as SYGVKD. The CDR3 is made up of 13 amino acids. Losses at the gene ends were 8 bases for V and 4 bases for J; bases not matched to a gene: 5. CDR3 protein: CAIYDRGTTEAFF. The CDR3 nucleotides are TGTGCCATCTACGACAGGGGGACCACTGAAGCTTTCTTT.

The chain links TRBV7-2 to TRBJ1-1, with 9 bases aligning to TRBD1. J lost 6 bases, V lost 3 bases, and 11 bases had no gene match. This CDR3 region has 16 residues. CDR1 and CDR2 (germline): SGHTA, FQGNSA. As DNA, the CDR3 is TGTGCCAGCAGCTTGTTACAGGGGGCAAACGGCGCTGAAGCTTTCTTT. Amino acid sequence: CASSLLQGANGAEAFF.

In this sample, this clone turned up a few times. The chain recombines TRBV15 with TRBJ2-3; D perhaps matches TRBD2 (5 bases). This CDR3 region has 13 residues. CDR1 LNHNV and CDR2 YYDKDF come from the germline V gene (reference sequence). Trimming took 5 bases from V and 6 from J, leaving 12 bases between them. CDR3 DNA sequence: TGTGCCACCAGCGACCAATCGGGGGATACGCAGTATTTT. This gives the protein CATSDQSGDTQYF.

V and J are TRBV5-1 and TRBJ2-2, with 16 bases identical to TRBD2. Looked up from germline, CDR1 is SGHRS and CDR2 is YFSETQ. The CDR3 spans 18 residues. V shed 4 bases and J 4 bases; nucleotides not matched to a gene: 7. As DNA, the CDR3 is TGCGCCAGCAGCGCGGGACTAGCGGGGGGGCCGGGCACCGGGGAGCTGTTTTTT. Its translation is CASSAGLAGGPGTGELFF.

The chain carries TRBV30 and TRBJ1-1; the match to TRBD1 covers 8 bases. The CDR3 is made up of 17 amino acids. The V segment lost 1 base and the J segment 1 base; nucleotides outside the gene matches: 11. Germline V gene lookup returns CDR1 GTSNPN and CDR2 SVGIG (reference sequence). CDR3 nucleotide sequence: TGTGCCTGGAGTGCGACAGGGGAGGTCGGGAGGAACACTGAAGCTTTCTTT. As protein: CAWSATGEVGRNTEAFF.

The rearrangement joins TRBV9 to TRBJ2-3; 7 bases are a match to TRBD1. The J segment lost 2 bases and the V segment lost 4 bases, leaving 4 bases of the junction unmatched. Germline V CDR1 and CDR2: SGDLS, YYNGEE. The CDR3 loop spans 14 amino acids. The CDR3 loop is CASSTGATTDTQYF. CDR3 nucleotide sequence: TGTGCCAGCAGCACAGGGGCCACCACAGATACGCAGTATTTT.

The chain combines TRBV6-1 with TRBJ2-1; 9 bases map to TRBD1. CDR3 length: 15 amino acids. CDR1 MNHNS and CDR2 SASEGT come from the germline V gene. The J segment lost 9 bases and the V segment lost 0 bases, leaving 6 bases of the junction unmatched. The CDR3 DNA follows: TGTGCCAGCAGTGAAGCGGGACAGGGTTGGAGTGAGCAGTTCTTC. This gives the protein CASSEAGQGWSEQFF.

The chain has TRBV6-6 and TRBJ1-2, with 8 bases aligning to TRBD1. Trimming at V came to 2 bases and at J to 8 bases, leaving 4 bases not matched to a gene. Germline-derived CDR1 and CDR2 are MNHNY and SVGAGI (reference sequence). This CDR3 comprises 13 residues. The CDR3 here is CASSYDRGWGYTF. The CDR3 DNA sequence: TGTGCCAGCAGTTACGACAGGGGTTGGGGCTACACCTTC.

The V gene is TRBV18, the J gene TRBJ1-3; no clear D. The CDR3 has 14 amino acids. The germline CDR1 and CDR2 sequences are KGHSH and LQKENI. Trimming shortened V by 3 bases and J by 4 bases, and 10 bases separated the two germline ends. The CDR3 region is CASSPLIGGNTIYF. In nucleotides, the CDR3 is TGTGCCAGCTCACCCCTGATTGGCGGAAACACCATATATTTT.

The chain recombines TRBV10-3 with TRBJ1-2, with D maybe TRBD1 (6 bases). This CDR3 has 14 amino acids. Trimming shortened V by 10 bases and J by 2 bases, and 17 bases separated the two germline ends. CDR1 and CDR2 (germline): ENHRY, SYGVKD. CDR3 bases: TGTGCCACCGAACCCACCACAGGGAACTATGGCTACACCTTC. It specifies CATEPTTGNYGYTF.

The chain recombines TRBV27 with TRBJ2-3; 13 nucleotides line up with TRBD2. Trimming removed 5 bases from V and 2 bases from J; junction bases left unmatched: 7. This CDR3 region has 17 residues. Germline CDR1 is MNHEY and CDR2 is SMNVEV (reference sequence). The CDR3 DNA is TGTGCCAGCAGTAGAGGACTAGCGGGGGATTTCACAGATACGCAGTATTTT. Amino acid sequence: CASSRGLAGDFTDTQYF.

This rearrangement joins TRBV29-1 to TRBJ1-2, with D perhaps matching TRBD1 (6 bases). V lost 1 base and J 3 bases, leaving 6 bases between the germline ends. Germline V lookup: CDR1 SQVTM, CDR2 ANQGSEA. This CDR3 spans 12 amino acids. The CDR3 coding sequence is TGCAGCGTTGAAGCAGGGGACTATGGCTACACCTTC. Residues: CSVEAGDYGYTF.

The chain uses TRBV28 and TRBJ1-1; 8 bases are shared with TRBD1. V lost 6 bases to trimming and J lost 5 bases; unmatched junction nucleotides: 8. CDR1 is MDHEN, CDR2 SYDVKM, per germline. The CDR3 has 14 amino acids. The CDR3 DNA sequence: TGTGCCAGCAGACTAGGACAGGGTAAGACTGAAGCTTTCTTT. Translating gives CASRLGQGKTEAFF.

This clone was detected once. This rearrangement joins TRBV10-3 to TRBJ1-3; no clear D gene. V was shortened by 6 bases and J by 0 bases, with 9 bases between the two germline ends. Germline CDR1 is ENHRY and CDR2 is SYGVKD. There are 14 residues in the CDR3. The CDR3 is CAIRPEFSGNTIYF. The CDR3 coding sequence is TGTGCCATCAGACCAGAATTCTCTGGAAACACCATATATTTT.

The chain couples TRBV6-6 to TRBJ1-5; D not resolved. This CDR3 has 14 residues. The V gene lost 2 bases and the J gene lost 6 bases, with 11 bases spanning the gap. Germline assignment: CDR1 MNHNY and CDR2 SVGAGI (reference sequence). The CDR3 sequence: CASSYPGRSQPQHF. The CDR3 nucleotides are TGTGCCAGCAGTTACCCCGGGAGGAGTCAGCCCCAGCATTTT.

The CDR3 sequence: CASSYPGSGELFF. The CDR3 region has the DNA TGTGCCAGCAGTTACCCAGGGTCCGGGGAGCTGTTTTTT. The V call is TRBV6-5, the J call TRBJ2-2, with a possible D match to TRBD1 (5 bases). The V gene lost 2 bases and the J gene lost 6 bases, with 7 bases spanning the gap. This CDR3 spans 13 amino acids. Germline CDR1 reads MNHEY; CDR2 reads SVGAGI.